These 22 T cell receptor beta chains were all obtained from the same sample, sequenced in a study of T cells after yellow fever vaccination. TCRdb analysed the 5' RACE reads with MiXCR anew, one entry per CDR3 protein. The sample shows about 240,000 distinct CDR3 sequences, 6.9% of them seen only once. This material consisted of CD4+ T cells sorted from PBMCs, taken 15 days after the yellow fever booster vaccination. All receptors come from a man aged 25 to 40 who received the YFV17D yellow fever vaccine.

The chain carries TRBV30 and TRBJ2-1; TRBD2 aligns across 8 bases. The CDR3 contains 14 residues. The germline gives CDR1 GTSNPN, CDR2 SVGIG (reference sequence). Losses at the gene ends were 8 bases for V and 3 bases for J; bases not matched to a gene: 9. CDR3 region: CAAVTGTSYNEQFF. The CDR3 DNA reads TGTGCCGCGGTTACAGGGACTAGCTACAATGAGCAGTTCTTC. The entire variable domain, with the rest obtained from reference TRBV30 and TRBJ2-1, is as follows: SQTIHQWPATLVQPVGSPLSLECTVEGTSNPNLYWYRQAAGRGLQLLFYSVGIGQISSEVPQNLSASRPQDRQFILSSKKLLLSDSGFYLCAAVTGTSYNEQFFGPGTRLTVL.

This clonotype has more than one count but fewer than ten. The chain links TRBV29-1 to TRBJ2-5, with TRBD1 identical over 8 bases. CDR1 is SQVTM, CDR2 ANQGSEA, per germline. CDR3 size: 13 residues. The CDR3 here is CCYRQGIEETQYF. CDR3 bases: TGCTGCTACCGACAGGGGATAGAAGAGACCCAGTACTTC.

This CDR3 reads CSAAGDESYGYTF. CDR3 DNA sequence: TGCAGTGCTGCCGGGGACGAGAGCTATGGCTACACCTTC. The chain joins TRBV20-1 to TRBJ1-2; D is possibly TRBD1 (5 bases). Germline V gives CDR1 DFQATT, CDR2 SNEGSKA (reference sequence). Trimming took off 5 bases at V and 4 bases at J, with 14 bases between the two ends. This CDR3 is 13 amino acids long.

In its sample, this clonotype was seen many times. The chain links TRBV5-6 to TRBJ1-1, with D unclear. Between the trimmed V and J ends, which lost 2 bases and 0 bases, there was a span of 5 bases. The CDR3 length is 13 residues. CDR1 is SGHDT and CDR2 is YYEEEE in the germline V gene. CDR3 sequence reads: CASSFLLNTEAFF. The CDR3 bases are TGTGCCAGCAGCTTCTTGCTGAACACTGAAGCTTTCTTT.

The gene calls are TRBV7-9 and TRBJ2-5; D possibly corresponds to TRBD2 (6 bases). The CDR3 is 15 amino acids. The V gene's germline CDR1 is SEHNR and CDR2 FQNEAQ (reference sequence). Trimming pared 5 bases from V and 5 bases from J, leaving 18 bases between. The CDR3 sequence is CASSRRAARGETQYF. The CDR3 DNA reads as TGTGCCAGCAGCCGCAGGGCAGCGCGGGGTGAGACCCAGTACTTC.

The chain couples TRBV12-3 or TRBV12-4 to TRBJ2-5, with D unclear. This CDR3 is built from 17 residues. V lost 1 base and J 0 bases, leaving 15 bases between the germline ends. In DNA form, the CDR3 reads TGTGCCAGCAGTTTAGGCCACCGAAAATCGTACCAAGAGACCCAGTACTTC. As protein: CASSLGHRKSYQETQYF.

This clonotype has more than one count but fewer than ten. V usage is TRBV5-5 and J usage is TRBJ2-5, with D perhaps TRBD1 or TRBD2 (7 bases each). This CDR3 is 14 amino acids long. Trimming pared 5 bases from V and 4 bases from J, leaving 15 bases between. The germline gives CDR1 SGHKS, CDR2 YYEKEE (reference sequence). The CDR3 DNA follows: TGTGCCAGCAGTTCCAGGGGGGGCCCAGAGACCCAGTACTTC. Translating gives CASSSRGGPETQYF.

CDR3 amino acids: CSARDGGNYEQYF. Here the CDR3 DNA reads TGCAGTGCTAGAGATGGGGGAAACTACGAGCAGTACTTC. The chain couples TRBV20-1 to TRBJ2-7, with D perhaps TRBD1 or TRBD2 (5 bases each). Germline V gene lookup returns CDR1 DFQATT and CDR2 SNEGSKA (reference sequence). This CDR3 is built from 13 residues. V was trimmed by 0 bases and J by 3 bases, leaving 9 bases between them.

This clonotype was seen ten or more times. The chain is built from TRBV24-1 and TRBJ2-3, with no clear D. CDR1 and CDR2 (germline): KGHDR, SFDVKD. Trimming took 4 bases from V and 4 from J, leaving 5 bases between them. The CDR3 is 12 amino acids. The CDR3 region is CATSEGPDTQYF. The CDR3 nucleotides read TGTGCCACCAGTGAAGGACCAGATACGCAGTATTTT.

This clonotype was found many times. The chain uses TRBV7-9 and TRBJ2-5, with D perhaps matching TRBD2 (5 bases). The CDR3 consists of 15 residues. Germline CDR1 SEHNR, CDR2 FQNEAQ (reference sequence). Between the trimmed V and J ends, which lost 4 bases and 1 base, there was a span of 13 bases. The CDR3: CASSSPADFQETQYF. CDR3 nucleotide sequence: TGTGCCAGCAGCTCCCCTGCGGACTTCCAAGAGACCCAGTACTTC.

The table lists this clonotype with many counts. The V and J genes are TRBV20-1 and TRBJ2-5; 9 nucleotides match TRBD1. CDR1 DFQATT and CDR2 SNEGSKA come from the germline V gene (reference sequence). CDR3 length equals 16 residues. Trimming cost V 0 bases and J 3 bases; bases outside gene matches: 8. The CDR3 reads CSARDKGQGEKETQYF. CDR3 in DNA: TGCAGTGCTAGAGATAAGGGACAGGGTGAGAAAGAGACCCAGTACTTC.

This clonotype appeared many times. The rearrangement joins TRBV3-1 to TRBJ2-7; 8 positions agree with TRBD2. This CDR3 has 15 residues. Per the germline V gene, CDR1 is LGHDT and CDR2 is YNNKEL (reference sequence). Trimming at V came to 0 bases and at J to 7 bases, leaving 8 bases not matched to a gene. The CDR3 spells CASSQDYISGGEQYF. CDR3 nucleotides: TGTGCCAGCAGCCAAGATTATATCAGCGGGGGAGAGCAGTACTTC.

CDR3 coding DNA: TGTGCCAGTCACCCCGACCCCACGGGACAGTACTTC. Its protein is CASHPDPTGQYF. This chain uses TRBV2 with TRBJ2-7; D is perhaps TRBD2 (5 bases). The CDR3 totals 12 residues. Germline V lookup: CDR1 SNHLY, CDR2 FYNNEI. Trimming shortened V by 9 bases and J by 10 bases, and 19 bases separated the two germline ends.

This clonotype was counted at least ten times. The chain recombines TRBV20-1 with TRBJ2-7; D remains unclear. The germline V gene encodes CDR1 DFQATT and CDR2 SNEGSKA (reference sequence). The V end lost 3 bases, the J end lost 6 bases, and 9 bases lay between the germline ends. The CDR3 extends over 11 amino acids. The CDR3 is CSARVDGEQYF. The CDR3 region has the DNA TGCAGTGCTAGGGTAGATGGCGAGCAGTACTTC.

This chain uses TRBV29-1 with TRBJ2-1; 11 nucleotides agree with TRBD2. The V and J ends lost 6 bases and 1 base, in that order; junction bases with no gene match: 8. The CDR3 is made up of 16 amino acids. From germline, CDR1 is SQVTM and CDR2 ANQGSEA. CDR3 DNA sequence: TGCAGCGTCGAAACTAGCGGGAGTGTATCCTACAATGAGCAGTTCTTC. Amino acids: CSVETSGSVSYNEQFF.

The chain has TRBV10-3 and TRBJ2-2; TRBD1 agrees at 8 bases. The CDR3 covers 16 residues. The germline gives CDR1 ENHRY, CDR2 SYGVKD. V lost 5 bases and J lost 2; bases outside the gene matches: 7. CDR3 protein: CAISTPGQDNTGELFF. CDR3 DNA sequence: TGTGCCATCAGTACTCCGGGACAGGATAACACCGGGGAGCTGTTTTTT.

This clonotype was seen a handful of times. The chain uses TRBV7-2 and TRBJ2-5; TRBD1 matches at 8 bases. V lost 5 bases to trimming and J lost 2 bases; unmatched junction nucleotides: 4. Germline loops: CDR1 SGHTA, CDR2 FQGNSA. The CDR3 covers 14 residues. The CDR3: CASSRDRRQETQYF. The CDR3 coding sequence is TGTGCCAGCAGCAGGGACAGGAGACAAGAGACCCAGTACTTC.

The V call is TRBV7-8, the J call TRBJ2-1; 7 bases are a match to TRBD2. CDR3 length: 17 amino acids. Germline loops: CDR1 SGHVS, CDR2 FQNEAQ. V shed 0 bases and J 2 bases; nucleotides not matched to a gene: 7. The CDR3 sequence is CASSLARREGTYNEQFF. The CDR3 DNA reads TGTGCCAGCAGCTTAGCGCGGAGGGAGGGGACCTACAATGAGCAGTTCTTC. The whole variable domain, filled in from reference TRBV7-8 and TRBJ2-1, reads GAGVSQSPRYKVAKRGQDVALRCDPISGHVSLFWYQQALGQGPEFLTYFQNEAQLDKSGLPSDRFFAERPEGSVSTLKIQRTQQEDSAVYLCASSLARREGTYNEQFFGPGTRLTVL.

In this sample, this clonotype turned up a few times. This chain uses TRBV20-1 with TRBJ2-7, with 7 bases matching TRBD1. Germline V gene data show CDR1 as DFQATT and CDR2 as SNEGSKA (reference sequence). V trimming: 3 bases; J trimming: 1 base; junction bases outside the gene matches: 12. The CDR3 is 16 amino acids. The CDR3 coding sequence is TGCAGTGCTAGTAGGGGGATCCTGACAGGGTCCTACGAGCAGTACTTC. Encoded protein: CSASRGILTGSYEQYF.

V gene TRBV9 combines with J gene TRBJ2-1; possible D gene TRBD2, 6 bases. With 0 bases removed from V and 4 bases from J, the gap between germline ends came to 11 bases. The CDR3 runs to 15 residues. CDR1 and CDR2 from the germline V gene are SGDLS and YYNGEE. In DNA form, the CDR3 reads TGTGCCAGCAGCGTAGGTGGGGACTCATACAATGAGCAGTTCTTC. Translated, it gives CASSVGGDSYNEQFF.

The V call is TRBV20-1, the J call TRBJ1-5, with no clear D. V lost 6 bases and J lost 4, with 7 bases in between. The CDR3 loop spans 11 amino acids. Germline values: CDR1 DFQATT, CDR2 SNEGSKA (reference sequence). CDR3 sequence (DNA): TGCAGTGCGATGGAAAATCAGCCCCAGCATTTT. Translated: CSAMENQPQHF.

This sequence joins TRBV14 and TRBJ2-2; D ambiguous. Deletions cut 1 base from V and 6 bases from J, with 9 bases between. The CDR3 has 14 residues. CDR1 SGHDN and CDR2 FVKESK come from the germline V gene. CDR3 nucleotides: TGTGCCAGCAGCCAAGTCCGCGGCGCCGGGGAGCTGTTTTTT. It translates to CASSQVRGAGELFF.